This TCR beta chain was retrieved from a study of cytomegalovirus exposure and HLA in healthy donors. Study as a whole: Genotyping of roughly 400 donors showed that about 83% belonged to the Caucasian-associated ancestry cluster. Study-level findings and limits: Later on, a genetic analysis was performed. It linked a missense variant in DCLRE1C with V- and J-gene trimming of TCR beta. Roughly uniform sequencing depth across donors was assumed, possibly incorrectly.

As for this clone: Its target is unknown.

The PCR had 60 Vbeta and 13 Jbeta primers. Sequencing was performed with immunoSEQ multiplex PCR; in TCRdb, only in-frame clones are kept and a portion is missing. The specimen's table records about 130,000 clones. This CDR3 is 15 amino acids long. Looked up from germline, CDR1 is MNHNS and CDR2 is SASEGT. Trimming took off 2 bases at V and 2 bases at J, with 13 bases between the two ends. The sequenced material came from PBMCs. The receptor comes from a woman aged 60-70 years in good health and CMV-seronegative. The chain uses TRBV6-1 and TRBJ2-7, with a tentative D call TRBD1 (5 bases). Here the CDR3 reads CASSEIRTSTYEQYF. The DNA of the CDR3 is TGTGCCAGCAGTGAAATCAGGACAAGTACCTACGAGCAGTACTTC.